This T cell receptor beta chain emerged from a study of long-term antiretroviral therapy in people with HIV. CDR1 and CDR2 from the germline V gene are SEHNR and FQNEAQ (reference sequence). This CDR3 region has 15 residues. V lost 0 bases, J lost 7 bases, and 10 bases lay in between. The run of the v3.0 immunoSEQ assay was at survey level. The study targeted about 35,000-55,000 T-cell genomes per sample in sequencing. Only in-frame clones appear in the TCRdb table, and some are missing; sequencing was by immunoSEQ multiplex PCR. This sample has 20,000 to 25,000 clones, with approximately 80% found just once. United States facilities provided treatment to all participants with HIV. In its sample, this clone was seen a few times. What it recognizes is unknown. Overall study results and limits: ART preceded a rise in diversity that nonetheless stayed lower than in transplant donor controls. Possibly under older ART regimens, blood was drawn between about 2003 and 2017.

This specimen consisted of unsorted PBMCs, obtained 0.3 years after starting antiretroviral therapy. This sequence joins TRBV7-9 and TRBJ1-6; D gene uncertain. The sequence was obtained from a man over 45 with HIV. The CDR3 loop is CASSLAPPSNSPLHF. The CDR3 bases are TGTGCCAGCAGCTTAGCGCCCCCGTCCAATTCACCCCTCCACTTT.